This T cell receptor beta chain comes out of a study of blood T cell repertoires in COVID-19. Study background: Sites across the United States, Italy and Spain contributed samples from acute and convalescent COVID-19. From T cells, B-cell-depleted T cells, or PBMCs came the material, which was cDNA or gDNA.

Patients at the Seattle site were enrolled during active infection and followed longitudinally. Measured with immunoSEQ multiplex PCR; TCRdb has only the in-frame clones, and not every one. Of fewer than 200,000 clones detected, 70% to 85% appear once; the ten largest clones hold more than 6%. The sample holds one count of this clone. Germline CDR1 and CDR2: LNHDA and SQIVND (reference sequence). The V end lost 2 bases, the J end lost 3 bases, and 5 bases lay between the germline ends. The CDR3 loop spans 13 amino acids. The sample consisted of peripheral blood. This receptor was taken from a woman aged 40 to 50 with COVID-19, enrolled during active disease. The chain employs TRBV19 and TRBJ1-5; D unclear. The CDR3 DNA reads TGTGCCAGTAGTATAAGAGCCAATCAGCCCCAGCATTTT. It codes for CASSIRANQPQHF.